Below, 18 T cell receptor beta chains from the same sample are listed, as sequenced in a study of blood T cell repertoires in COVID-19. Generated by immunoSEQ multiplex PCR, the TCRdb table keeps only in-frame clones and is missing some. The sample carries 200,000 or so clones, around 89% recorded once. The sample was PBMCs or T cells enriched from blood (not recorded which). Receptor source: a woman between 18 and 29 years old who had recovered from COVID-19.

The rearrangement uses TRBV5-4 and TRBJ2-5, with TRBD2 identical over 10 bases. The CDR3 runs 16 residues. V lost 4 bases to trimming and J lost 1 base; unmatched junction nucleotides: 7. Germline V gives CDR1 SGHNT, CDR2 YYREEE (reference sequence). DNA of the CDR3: TGTGCCAGCAGCCGACGGATAGCGGGGGGCCAAGAGACCCAGTACTTC. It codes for CASSRRIAGGQETQYF.

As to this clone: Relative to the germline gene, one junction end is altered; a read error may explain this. CDR3 nucleotide sequence: TGTGCCAGCAGTTTACCCGGACAGATACCGCATTTT. Amino acids: CASSLPGQIPHF. V and J are TRBV28 and TRBJ1-3, with D possibly matching TRBD1 (6 bases). From germline, CDR1 is MDHEN and CDR2 SYDVKM. This CDR3 region has 12 residues.

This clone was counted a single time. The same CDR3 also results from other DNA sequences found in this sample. CDR3 protein: CASSPRGGETQYF. DNA of the CDR3: TGTGCCAGCAGCCCTCGGGGGGGAGAGACCCAGTACTTC. The rearrangement joins TRBV7-3 to TRBJ2-5; TRBD2 matches 8 bases. The CDR3 is 13 residues long. The V segment lost 5 bases and the J segment 4 bases; nucleotides outside the gene matches: 3. Germline V gene sequence: CDR1 SGHTA, CDR2 FQGTGA.

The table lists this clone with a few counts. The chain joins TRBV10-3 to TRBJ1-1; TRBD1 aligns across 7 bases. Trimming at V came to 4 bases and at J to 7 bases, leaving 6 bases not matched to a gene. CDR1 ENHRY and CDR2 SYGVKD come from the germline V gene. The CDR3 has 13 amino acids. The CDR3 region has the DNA TGTGCCATCAGTGTAGGAGGGGGCGATGAAGCTTTCTTT. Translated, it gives CAISVGGGDEAFF.

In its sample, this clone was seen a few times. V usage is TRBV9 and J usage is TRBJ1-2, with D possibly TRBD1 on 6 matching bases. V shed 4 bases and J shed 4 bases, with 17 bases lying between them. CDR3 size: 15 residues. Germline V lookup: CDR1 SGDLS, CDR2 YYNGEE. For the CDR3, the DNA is TGTGCCAGCAGCTTAGGGGGAGGGGGTAGCTATGGCTACACCTTC. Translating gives CASSLGGGGSYGYTF.

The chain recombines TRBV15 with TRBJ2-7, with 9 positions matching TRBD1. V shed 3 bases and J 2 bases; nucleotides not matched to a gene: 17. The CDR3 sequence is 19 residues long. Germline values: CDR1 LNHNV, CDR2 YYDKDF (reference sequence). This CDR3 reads CATSSNNILGQGPPYEQYF. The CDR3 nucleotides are TGTGCCACCAGCAGCAACAACATTTTGGGACAGGGACCGCCCTACGAGCAGTACTTC.

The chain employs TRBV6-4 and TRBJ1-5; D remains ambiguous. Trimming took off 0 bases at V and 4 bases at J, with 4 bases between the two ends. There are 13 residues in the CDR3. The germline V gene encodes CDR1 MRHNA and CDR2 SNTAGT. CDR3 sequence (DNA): TGTGCCAGCAGTGACTCCCCTAATCAGCCCCAGCATTTT. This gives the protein CASSDSPNQPQHF.

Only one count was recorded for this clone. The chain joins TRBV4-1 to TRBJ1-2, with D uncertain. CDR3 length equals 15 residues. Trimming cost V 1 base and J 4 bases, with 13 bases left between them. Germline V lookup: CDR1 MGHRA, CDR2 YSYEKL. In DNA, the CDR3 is TGCGCCAGCAGCCAAGTGAAGGGAGTCGGCTATGGCTACACCTTC. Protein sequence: CASSQVKGVGYGYTF.

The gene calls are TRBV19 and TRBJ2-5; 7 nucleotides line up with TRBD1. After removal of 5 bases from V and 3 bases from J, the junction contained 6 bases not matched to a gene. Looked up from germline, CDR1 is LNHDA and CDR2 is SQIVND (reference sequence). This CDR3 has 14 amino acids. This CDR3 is CASSSGQHKETQYF. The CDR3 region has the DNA TGTGCCAGTAGTTCGGGACAGCACAAAGAGACCCAGTACTTC. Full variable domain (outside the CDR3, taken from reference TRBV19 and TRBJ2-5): DGGITQSPKYLFRKEGQNVTLSCEQNLNHDAMYWYRQDPGQGLRLIYYSQIVNDFQKGDIAEGYSVSREKKESFPLTVTSAQKNPTAFYLCASSSGQHKETQYFGPGTRLLVL.

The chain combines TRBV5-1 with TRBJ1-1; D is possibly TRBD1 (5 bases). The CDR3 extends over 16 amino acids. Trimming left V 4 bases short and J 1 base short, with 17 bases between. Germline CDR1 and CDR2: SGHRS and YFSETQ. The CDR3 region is CASSPRQTPPNTEAFF. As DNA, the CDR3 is TGCGCCAGCAGCCCTCGACAGACACCGCCGAACACTGAAGCTTTCTTT. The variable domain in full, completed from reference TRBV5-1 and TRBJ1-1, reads KAGVTQTPRYLIKTRGQQVTLSCSPISGHRSVSWYQQTPGQGLQFLFEYFSETQRNKGNFPGRFSGRQFSNSRSEMNVSTLELGDSALYLCASSPRQTPPNTEAFFGQGTRLTVV.

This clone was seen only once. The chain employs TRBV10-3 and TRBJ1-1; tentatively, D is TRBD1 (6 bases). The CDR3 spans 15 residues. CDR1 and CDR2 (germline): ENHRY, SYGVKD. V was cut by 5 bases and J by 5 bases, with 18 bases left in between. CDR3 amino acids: CAISPSTGRGTEAFF. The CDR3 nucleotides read TGTGCCATCAGTCCCTCAACAGGGAGAGGGACTGAAGCTTTCTTT.

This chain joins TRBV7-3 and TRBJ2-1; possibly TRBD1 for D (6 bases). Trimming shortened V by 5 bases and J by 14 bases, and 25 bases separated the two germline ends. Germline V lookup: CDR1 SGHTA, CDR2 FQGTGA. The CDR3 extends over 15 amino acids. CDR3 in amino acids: CASSETTRDRSNKFF. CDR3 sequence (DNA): TGTGCCAGCAGCGAAACAACACGAGACAGGAGTAATAAGTTCTTC.

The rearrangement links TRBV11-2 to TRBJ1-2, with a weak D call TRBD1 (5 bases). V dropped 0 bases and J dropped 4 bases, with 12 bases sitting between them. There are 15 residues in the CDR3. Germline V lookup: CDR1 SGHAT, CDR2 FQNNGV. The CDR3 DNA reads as TGTGCCAGCAGCTTAGAAACTGGGGCGGCCTATGGCTACACCTTC. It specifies CASSLETGAAYGYTF.

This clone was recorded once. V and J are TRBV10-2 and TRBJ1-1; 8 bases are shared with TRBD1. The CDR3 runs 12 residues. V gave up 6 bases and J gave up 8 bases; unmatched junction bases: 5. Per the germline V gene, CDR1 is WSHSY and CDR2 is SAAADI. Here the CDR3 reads CASSYGTGEAFF. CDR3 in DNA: TGCGCCAGCAGCTATGGGACAGGAGAAGCTTTCTTT.

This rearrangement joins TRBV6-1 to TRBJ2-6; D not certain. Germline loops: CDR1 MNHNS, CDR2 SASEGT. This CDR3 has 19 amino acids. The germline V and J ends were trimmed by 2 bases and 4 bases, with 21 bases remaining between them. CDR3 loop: CASSESSRRARPGANVLTF. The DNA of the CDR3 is TGTGCCAGCAGTGAAAGTAGCCGACGTGCGCGGCCAGGGGCCAACGTCCTGACTTTC.

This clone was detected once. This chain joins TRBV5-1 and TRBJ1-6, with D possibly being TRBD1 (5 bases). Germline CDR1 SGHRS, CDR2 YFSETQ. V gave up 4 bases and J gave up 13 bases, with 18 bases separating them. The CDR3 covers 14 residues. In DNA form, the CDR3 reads TGCGCCAGCAGCCTGGGGGGAGACTTTTCGCCCCTCCACTTT. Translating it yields CASSLGGDFSPLHF.

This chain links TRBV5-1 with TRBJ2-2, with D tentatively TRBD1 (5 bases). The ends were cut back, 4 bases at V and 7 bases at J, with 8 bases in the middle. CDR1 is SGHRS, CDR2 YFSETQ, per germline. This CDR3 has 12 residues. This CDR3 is CASSQGSGELFF. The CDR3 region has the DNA TGCGCCAGCAGCCAGGGTAGCGGGGAGCTGTTTTTT.

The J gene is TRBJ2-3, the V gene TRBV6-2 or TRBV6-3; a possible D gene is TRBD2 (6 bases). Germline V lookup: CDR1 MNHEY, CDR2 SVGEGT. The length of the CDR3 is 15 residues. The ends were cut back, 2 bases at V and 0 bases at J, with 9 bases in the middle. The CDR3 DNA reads TGTGCCAGCAGTTACCGGGGGACTAGCACAGATACGCAGTATTTT. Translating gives CASSYRGTSTDTQYF.